These 9 T cell receptor beta chains originate from one sample sequenced in a study of post-analysis software for immune sequencing data. The study, taken as a whole, reports: The study found TRBV5-6, TRBV5-1 and TRBV20-1 among five TRBV segments more frequent in patients than controls.

These TCRs' antigens remain unknown. The TCR beta cDNA libraries contained unique molecular identifiers. TCRdb recomputed calls from the PCR reads with MiXCR, one row per CDR3 protein. The sample includes roughly 570,000 distinct CDR3 sequences, around a third of them seen just once. The specimen sequenced was blood. The receptors were sampled from a girl between 2 and 17 years old with multiple sclerosis.

The chain links TRBV5-1 to TRBJ1-2, with D possibly being TRBD1 (5 bases). The CDR3 totals 17 residues. Germline V gene data show CDR1 as SGHRS and CDR2 as YFSETQ. Trimming left V 0 bases short and J 5 bases short, with 20 bases between. The CDR3 region has the DNA TGCGCCAGCAGCTTGGGAGACAGCGGGTTCGGTGGATATGGCTACACCTTC. It translates to CASSLGDSGFGGYGYTF.

The table lists this clonotype with a few counts. The gene calls are TRBV5-1 and TRBJ2-1; D is possibly TRBD1 (5 bases). This CDR3 is 14 amino acids long. Trimming removed 2 bases at V and 8 bases at J, with 14 bases between. Germline V CDR1 and CDR2: SGHRS, YFSETQ. Written as DNA, the CDR3 is TGCGCCAGCAGCTTCGTGGAGTGGGGCGATGAGCAGTTCTTC. Amino acids: CASSFVEWGDEQFF.

This chain connects TRBV11-2 to TRBJ2-3, with TRBD1 matching over 7 bases. Germline assignment: CDR1 SGHAT and CDR2 FQNNGV. The CDR3 length is 16 residues. J was trimmed by 6 bases and V by 2 bases; bases with no gene match: 11. Here the CDR3 reads CASSLKGAGTRDTQYF. CDR3 DNA sequence: TGTGCCAGCAGCTTAAAGGGGGCTGGCACGAGGGATACGCAGTATTTT. The full variable domain, with the rest looked up from reference TRBV11-2 and TRBJ2-3, is EAGVAQSPRYKIIEKRQSVAFWCNPISGHATLYWYQQILGQGPKLLIQFQNNGVVDDSQLPKDRFSAERLKGVDSTLKIQPAKLEDSAVYLCASSLKGAGTRDTQYFGPGTRLTVL.

In this sample, this clonotype turned up a few times. The rearrangement links TRBV20-1 to TRBJ2-1; 8 bases are shared with TRBD1. CDR3 length: 14 residues. Germline V CDR1 and CDR2: DFQATT, SNEGSKA (reference sequence). V lost 5 bases, J lost 3 bases, and 6 bases stayed unmatched. The CDR3 spells CSAPTGALYNEQFF. In DNA, the CDR3 is TGCAGTGCTCCGACAGGGGCCCTCTACAATGAGCAGTTCTTC.

The genes are TRBV10-3 and TRBJ2-7; 7 nucleotides line up with TRBD2. Germline V gene data show CDR1 as ENHRY and CDR2 as SYGVKD. The CDR3 runs 15 residues. V was clipped by 5 bases and J by 1 base; unmatched bases: 8. The CDR3: CAISQPGLPSYEQYF. CDR3 nucleotide sequence: TGTGCCATCAGTCAACCGGGACTACCGTCCTACGAGCAGTACTTC.

The rearrangement links TRBV12-2 to TRBJ2-1; the table gives TRBD1 as D, unverified against the DNA. TRBV12-2 is flagged as a pseudogene. This CDR3 has 15 residues. The CDR3 sequence is CLRQVLPSSYNEQFF. CDR3 nucleotides: TGTCTGAGACAGGTTCTACCCAGCTCCTACAATGAGCAGTTCTTC.

The V gene is TRBV6-1, the J gene TRBJ1-5; TRBD1 might be the D (6 bases). CDR3 length: 17 amino acids. V lost 6 bases and J lost 6, with 24 bases in between. CDR1 is MNHNS, CDR2 SASEGT, per germline. DNA of the CDR3: TGTGCCAGCAGGAGGAACAGGGTAACGGGGGCTTCTCAGCCCCAGCATTTT. This codes for CASRRNRVTGASQPQHF.

V usage is TRBV11-1 and J usage is TRBJ2-1, with D tentatively TRBD1 (6 bases). Deletions cut 2 bases from V and 7 bases from J, with 15 bases between. Germline V gene lookup returns CDR1 SGHAT and CDR2 FQDESV (reference sequence). There are 15 residues in the CDR3. CDR3 DNA: TGTGCCAGCAGCTTAACAGGGTCTCTGGGGAATGAGCAGTTCTTC. This encodes CASSLTGSLGNEQFF.

Points on this clonotype: At one boundary the junction diverges from the germline segment, which might be a read error. This sequence joins TRBV29-1 and TRBJ2-3; unclear D gene. This CDR3 has 13 amino acids. Germline values: CDR1 SQVTM, CDR2 ANQGSEA. CDR3 coding DNA: TGCATCGTTGAAGTAGGGAGCACAGATACGCAGTATTTT. Protein: CIVEVGSTDTQYF.